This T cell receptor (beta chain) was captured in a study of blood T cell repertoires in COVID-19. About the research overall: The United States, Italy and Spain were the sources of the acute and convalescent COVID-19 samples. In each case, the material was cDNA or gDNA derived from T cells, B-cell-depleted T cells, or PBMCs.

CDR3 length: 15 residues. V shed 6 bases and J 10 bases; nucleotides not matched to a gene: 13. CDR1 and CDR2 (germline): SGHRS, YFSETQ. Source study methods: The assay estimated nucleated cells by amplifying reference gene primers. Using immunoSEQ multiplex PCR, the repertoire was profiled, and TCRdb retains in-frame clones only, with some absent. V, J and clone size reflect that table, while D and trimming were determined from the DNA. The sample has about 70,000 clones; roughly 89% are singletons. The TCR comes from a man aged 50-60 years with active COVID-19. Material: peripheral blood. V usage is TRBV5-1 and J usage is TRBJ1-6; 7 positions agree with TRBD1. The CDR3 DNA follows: TGCGCCAGCACTGGAGAAGGGACAGCTCTGTCACCCCTCCACTTT. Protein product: CASTGEGTALSPLHF.